A selection of T cell receptor beta chains follows, all from one sample in a study of blood T cell repertoires in COVID-19. Assay used: immunoSEQ multiplex PCR; TCRdb lists only in-frame clones, some missing. The table has roughly 180,000 clones, roughly 85% seen once. Sequencing was done on a sample of peripheral blood. These receptors were taken from a woman between 50 and 59 years old with COVID-19, enrolled during active disease. CDR3s include the opening cysteine and the closing phenylalanine or tryptophan. Each record gives: clone size, D gene, V gene, J gene, CDR3 protein, CDR3 DNA. A D gene is named only where the DNA matches it firmly. Size tells how often a clone was seen (once, few, many) or the class of an expanded clone, and some rows leave it out.

-	-	TRBV7-9	TRBJ2-6	CASSQLQGPGANVLTF	TGTGCCAGCAGCCAACTCCAGGGTCCGGGGGCCAACGTCCTGACTTTC
-	-	TRBV21-1	TRBJ2-4	CASSKDPGGESKNIQYF	TGTGCCAGCAGCAAAGATCCTGGGGGCGAATCCAAAAACATTCAGTACTTC
-	TRBD1	TRBV7-3	TRBJ2-3	CASSSGTGSTDTQYF	TGTGCCAGCAGCAGCGGGACAGGGAGCACAGATACGCAGTATTTT
-	-	TRBV7-9	TRBJ2-5	CASSPTGTQYF	TGTGCCAGCAGCCCTACGGGGACCCAGTACTTC
-	TRBD1	TRBV28	TRBJ1-2	CASSFSNDRGVGYTF	TGTGCCAGCAGTTTCTCAAATGACAGGGGGGTAGGCTACACCTTC
-	TRBD1	TRBV7-3	TRBJ2-1	CASSSWDRLNEQFF	TGTGCCAGCAGCTCATGGGACAGGCTTAATGAGCAGTTCTTC
-	-	TRBV30	TRBJ2-7	CAWSATGLEQYF	TGTGCCTGGAGTGCCACAGGGCTCGAGCAGTACTTC
-	-	TRBV6-5	TRBJ1-4	CASSSGGDNEKLFF	TGTGCCAGCAGTTCGGGGGGGGATAATGAAAAACTGTTTTTT
-	-	TRBV7-2	TRBJ1-3	CASSFPQKGNTIYF	TGTGCCAGCAGCTTTCCGCAGAAGGGAAACACCATATATTTT
-	TRBD1	TRBV3-1/TRBV3-2	TRBJ1-3	CASSQVAGGTSGNTIYF	TGTGCCAGCAGCCAAGTGGCAGGGGGCACATCTGGAAACACCATATATTTT
-	TRBD1	TRBV24-1	TRBJ2-6	CATSEDRVIYVLTF	TGTGCCACCAGTGAGGACAGGGTAATATACGTCCTGACTTTC
-	TRBD2	TRBV3-1/TRBV3-2	TRBJ2-5	CASSQDPPGLAGGLETQYF	TGTGCCAGCAGCCAAGATCCGCCGGGACTAGCGGGGGGGCTTGAGACCCAGTACTTC
-	-	TRBV3-1/TRBV3-2	TRBJ2-7	CASSQVYRQGEQYF	TGTGCCAGCAGCCAAGTTTACAGGCAAGGAGAGCAGTACTTC
-	TRBD1	TRBV30	TRBJ2-7	CAKSTGAYEQYF	TGTGCCAAATCTACAGGGGCCTACGAGCAGTACTTC
-	TRBD2	TRBV4-2	TRBJ2-1	CASSQDNPLAAIVSYNEQFF	TGTGCCAGCAGCCAAGATAATCCACTAGCGGCGATCGTCTCCTACAATGAGCAGTTCTTC
-	-	TRBV7-9	TRBJ1-1	CASSLAVRGGEAFF	TGTGCCAGCAGCTTAGCAGTACGGGGTGGGGAAGCTTTCTTT
once	TRBD1	TRBV7-2	TRBJ1-4	CASSFMGQGEKLFF	TGTGCCAGCAGTTTTATGGGACAGGGGGAAAAACTGTTTTTT
-	-	TRBV2	TRBJ1-6	CASSRSPHPDSNSPLHF	TGTGCCAGCAGCAGGTCCCCTCACCCGGACAGTAATTCACCCCTCCACTTT
once	-	TRBV5-4	TRBJ2-1	CASSLRVAASYNEQFF	TGTGCCAGCAGCTTGCGGGTAGCGGCTTCCTACAATGAGCAGTTCTTC
-	TRBD1	TRBV6-2/TRBV6-3	TRBJ1-6	CASSYPLNGTDLNSPLHF	TGTGCCAGCAGTTACCCCCTGAACGGGACAGACCTAAATTCACCCCTCCACTTT
-	-	TRBV11-3	TRBJ2-5	CASSLGASSYQETQYF	TGTGCCAGCAGCTTAGGGGCGTCCAGTTACCAAGAGACCCAGTACTTC
-	TRBD1	TRBV29-1	TRBJ1-2	CSVGPTGAPYNYGYTF	TGCAGCGTTGGCCCGACAGGGGCGCCATATAACTATGGCTACACCTTC
once	-	TRBV9	TRBJ1-2	CASSVAARDYGYTF	TGTGCCAGCAGCGTAGCTGCCAGGGACTATGGCTACACCTTC
-	-	TRBV5-1	TRBJ1-3	CASSLATDRAGNTIYF	TGCGCCAGCAGCTTGGCCACCGACCGGGCTGGAAACACCATATATTTT
few	TRBD1	TRBV2	TRBJ1-6	CASSLTGGERDSPLHF	TGTGCCAGCAGTTTGACAGGGGGCGAACGGGATTCACCCCTCCACTTT
-	-	TRBV6-5	TRBJ1-2	CASRSGSSNYGYTF	TGTGCCAGCAGGAGCGGTTCTTCTAACTATGGCTACACCTTC
-	TRBD1	TRBV6-2/TRBV6-3	TRBJ2-5	CASSHSRQGAVVVDVRRETQYF	TGTGCCAGCAGCCACAGTCGACAGGGGGCTGTGGTAGTGGATGTCCGTAGGGAGACCCAGTACTTC
-	TRBD1	TRBV6-5	TRBJ1-5	CASRRGTGGNQPQHF	TGTGCCAGCAGAAGAGGGACAGGGGGCAATCAGCCCCAGCATTTT
-	-	TRBV5-1	TRBJ1-1	CASSERQNTEAFF	TGCGCCAGCAGCGAGAGACAGAACACTGAAGCTTTCTTT
-	-	TRBV13	TRBJ2-1	CASSNPGGSYNEQFF	TGTGCCAGCAGCAACCCGGGGGGCTCGTACAATGAGCAGTTCTTC
-	-	TRBV11-2	TRBJ1-1	CASSYFGGRSEAFF	TGTGCCAGCAGCTATTTCGGGGGTCGCAGTGAAGCTTTCTTT
-	-	TRBV4-3	TRBJ2-7	CASSQEGLPGEQYF	TGCGCCAGCAGCCAAGAAGGACTCCCGGGGGAGCAGTACTTC
-	-	TRBV15	TRBJ1-4	CATSEGGRYNEKLFF	TGTGCCACCAGCGAGGGTGGCCGGTACAATGAAAAACTGTTTTTT
-	-	TRBV19	TRBJ2-1	CASSITVSSYNEQFF	TGTGCCAGTAGTATTACCGTGAGCTCCTACAATGAGCAGTTCTTC
once	-	TRBV19	TRBJ1-5	CASSGQYNQPQHF	TGTGCCAGTTCCGGACAGTACAATCAGCCCCAGCATTTT
-	TRBD2	TRBV28	TRBJ2-3	CASSSSGGAGTQYF	TGTGCCAGCAGTAGCAGCGGGGGGGCAGGGACGCAGTATTTT
-	-	TRBV4-2	TRBJ2-3	CASSRDPERRSSTDTQYF	TGTGCCAGCAGCCGGGATCCCGAGCGGCGTTCTAGCACAGATACGCAGTATTTT
-	-	TRBV5-1	TRBJ2-3	CASSLTTADTQYF	TGCGCCAGCAGCTTGACTACGGCAGATACGCAGTATTTT
-	-	TRBV6-4	TRBJ1-1	CASKGQNTEAFF	TGTGCCAGCAAGGGGCAGAACACTGAAGCTTTCTTT
-	-	TRBV2	TRBJ2-5	CASSTGETQYF	TGTGCCAGCAGTACAGGAGAGACCCAGTACTTC
-	-	TRBV2	TRBJ2-3	CASSDGDQTQYF	TGTGCCAGCAGTGACGGGGATCAGACGCAGTATTTT
once	TRBD1	TRBV18	TRBJ1-6	CASSLDRVNSPLHF	TGTGCCAGCTCTCTGGACAGGGTAAATTCACCCCTCCACTTT